These 9 T cell receptor beta chains were all obtained from the same sample, sequenced in a study of breast tumors, draining lymph nodes, adjacent tissues listed by TCRdb under 2016. The library was obtained by multiplex PCR. The listed sequencing device is Illumina HiSeq 2000. TCRdb ran its own pipeline on the public reads, namely fastp trimming at Q25 and MiXCR clone calling, and kept in-frame beta chains. Rows matching on CDR3 protein sequence are summarized as one entry with the most common DNA and genes. The sample table records 150,000 to 200,000 distinct CDR3 sequences; 30% to 35% of these occur just once. Clones ranked in the top ten supply roughly 4.3% of the sample. Lymph node samples came from the axillary draining lymph nodes of breast cancer patients. The sample comprised axillary lymph node tissue. These TCRs come from a female donor with breast cancer. Some clones in this sample may be carry-over from other donors' samples.

This clonotype was detected only a few times. This chain uses TRBV29-1 with TRBJ2-1; possible D gene TRBD2, 6 bases. Germline V gene data show CDR1 as SQVTM and CDR2 as ANQGSEA. The CDR3 has 16 residues. The V and J ends lost 4 bases and 0 bases respectively, with 16 bases between them. The CDR3 spells CSVGTGGPSSYNEQFF. The CDR3 nucleotides are TGCAGCGTTGGGACCGGGGGTCCGAGCTCCTACAATGAGCAGTTCTTC.

This clonotype has a count of ten or more. A much larger clone is a single base away; this may be a read error. The chain combines TRBV6-4 with TRBJ2-1, with a possible D match to TRBD2 (6 bases). The V gene's germline CDR1 is MRHNA and CDR2 SNTAGT. This CDR3 is 16 amino acids long. V was trimmed by 5 bases and J by 1 base, leaving 15 bases between them. CDR3 nucleotides: TGTGCCAGCAGTCACGAAGGAGGGAAGTCCTACAATGAGCAGTTCTTC. Translated, it gives CASSHEGGKSYNEQFF.

This clonotype was counted many times. The rearrangement uses TRBV6-5 and TRBJ1-5; D unresolved. The length of the CDR3 is 13 residues. The germline gives CDR1 MNHEY, CDR2 SVGAGI. Trimming left V 8 bases short and J 2 bases short, with 10 bases between. The CDR3 coding sequence is TGTGCCAGCGCCCTTGCAGGCAATCAGCCCCAGCATTTT. Translation gives CASALAGNQPQHF.

The gene calls are TRBV5-1 and TRBJ2-2, with 7 bases fitting TRBD2. Unmatched junction bases numbered 16, after V lost 6 bases and J lost 5 bases. CDR1 SGHRS and CDR2 YFSETQ come from the germline V gene. The length of the CDR3 is 17 residues. CDR3 sequence: CASKGPGGARATGELFF. In DNA, the CDR3 is TGCGCCAGCAAAGGCCCGGGAGGAGCTAGGGCGACCGGGGAGCTGTTTTTT.

This clonotype turned up a few times. V is TRBV12-3 or TRBV12-4 and J is TRBJ2-7; 9 bases match TRBD2. The CDR3 spans 18 residues. Trimming removed 4 bases from V and 6 bases from J; junction bases left unmatched: 19. CDR3 DNA sequence: TGTGCCAGCAGTTACCCGGGGGCGGGGGGGAAGGGCGATTTCGAGCAGTACTTC. Translating it yields CASSYPGAGGKGDFEQYF.

This clonotype was observed a handful of times. Just one base apart from a much larger clone, this may be a read error. The chain recombines TRBV6-1 with TRBJ2-7; 9 bases are shared with TRBD1. Germline-derived CDR1 and CDR2 are MNHNS and SASEGT. V was clipped by 7 bases and J by 3 bases; unmatched bases: 7. The length of the CDR3 is 14 residues. This chain's CDR3 is CASNQQGAVYEQYF. The CDR3 DNA reads as TGTGCCAGCAATCAACAGGGGGCAGTCTACGAGCAGTACTTC.

This clonotype was picked up a small number of times. The chain has TRBV9 and TRBJ2-7; TRBD2 matches 8 bases. Germline CDR1 is SGDLS and CDR2 is YYNGEE. The CDR3 spans 17 residues. Trimming cost V 0 bases and J 2 bases; bases outside gene matches: 10. The CDR3 is CASSVEFGGASTYEQYF. As DNA, the CDR3 is TGTGCCAGCAGCGTAGAGTTCGGGGGGGCCTCTACCTACGAGCAGTACTTC. Variable domain in full (rest from reference TRBV9 and TRBJ2-7): DSGVTQTPKHLITATGQRVTLRCSPRSGDLSVYWYQQSLDQGLQFLIQYYNGEERAKGNILERFSAQQFPDLHSELNLSSLELGDSALYFCASSVEFGGASTYEQYFGPGTRLTVT.

This chain uses TRBV12-3 or TRBV12-4 with TRBJ2-5; 8 bases are a match to TRBD1. CDR3 size: 14 residues. Unmatched junction bases numbered 10, after V lost 8 bases and J lost 5 bases. The CDR3 DNA is TGTGCCAGCTCTGCGACAGGGGCCGGGGAGACCCAGTACTTC. Amino acid sequence: CASSATGAGETQYF.

This clonotype was observed at least ten times. CDR3 sequence reads: CASSLRGVNYGYTF. In nucleotides, the CDR3 is TGTGCCAGCAGTTTACGGGGGGTTAACTATGGCTACACCTTC. The chain carries TRBV6-6 and TRBJ1-2; perhaps TRBD1 as D (5 bases). Trimming cost V 4 bases and J 1 base, with 10 bases left between them. CDR1 is MNHNY, CDR2 SVGAGI, per germline (reference sequence). The CDR3 is made up of 14 amino acids.